Shown below are 29 T cell receptor beta chains from a single sample sequenced in a study of technical replicates of blood from a few donors. Clones were read by immunoSEQ multiplex PCR, and TCRdb kept only the in-frame ones, dropping some. This sample has approximately 89,000 clones, with about 94% found just once. Sequenced input: T cells isolated from PBMCs. These receptors all stem from a human donor in good health.

The chain employs TRBV27 and TRBJ2-3; 12 bases map to TRBD2. J lost 5 bases, V lost 3 bases, and 3 bases had no gene match. Germline loops: CDR1 MNHEY, CDR2 SMNVEV (reference sequence). The CDR3 runs 15 residues. The CDR3 DNA follows: TGTGCCAGCAGTTTTCTGACTAGCGGGAGAGATACGCAGTATTTT. It codes for CASSFLTSGRDTQYF.

The genes are TRBV2 and TRBJ2-4; TRBD1 aligns across 7 bases. Germline V lookup: CDR1 SNHLY, CDR2 FYNNEI. The CDR3 consists of 12 residues. V gave up 7 bases and J gave up 10 bases; unmatched junction bases: 7. Here the CDR3 reads CASNPDRVIQYF. The CDR3 DNA reads TGTGCCAGCAACCCCGACAGGGTTATTCAGTACTTC.

The genes are TRBV4-3 and TRBJ2-1, with 10 positions matching TRBD2. The CDR3 has 18 amino acids. Germline loops: CDR1 LGHNA, CDR2 YSLEER. Trimming took 0 bases from V and 6 from J; bases not matched to a gene: 11. The CDR3: CASSQDGLAGETPNEQFF. The DNA of the CDR3 is TGCGCCAGCAGCCAAGACGGCCTAGCGGGAGAAACCCCCAATGAGCAGTTCTTC.

In its sample, this clone was seen once. The chain joins TRBV9 to TRBJ2-3, with D possibly being TRBD2 (5 bases). Between the trimmed V and J ends, which lost 3 bases and 2 bases, there was a span of 16 bases. The CDR3 runs to 16 residues. Germline V CDR1 and CDR2: SGDLS, YYNGEE. The CDR3: CASSGGVGHSTDTQYF. The CDR3 DNA reads as TGTGCCAGCAGCGGGGGAGTCGGTCATTCCACAGATACGCAGTATTTT.

J is TRBJ1-4 and V is TRBV7-2; D may be TRBD1 (5 bases). Germline CDR1 and CDR2: SGHTA and FQGNSA. V lost 6 bases, J lost 5 bases, and 19 bases lay in between. The CDR3 runs 16 residues. The CDR3 region is CASSPGGGVLNEKLFF. CDR3 nucleotide sequence: TGTGCCAGCAGTCCCGGTGGAGGGGTGTTGAATGAAAAACTGTTTTTT.

This sequence joins TRBV15 and TRBJ1-2, with TRBD1 matching 8 bases. This CDR3 is 14 amino acids long. With 3 bases clipped from V and 8 bases from J, the junction kept 8 bases outside the gene matches. Germline lookup yields CDR1 LNHNV and CDR2 YYDKDF (reference sequence). The CDR3, as DNA: TGTGCCACCAGCAGGAGTAGGACAGGGAACGGCTACACCTTC. Amino acids: CATSRSRTGNGYTF.

The chain joins TRBV29-1 to TRBJ2-7, with a weak D call TRBD2 (5 bases). Trimming removed 4 bases from V and 2 bases from J, with 12 bases in between. Germline loops: CDR1 SQVTM, CDR2 ANQGSEA. The CDR3 covers 13 residues. This CDR3 reads CSVGISAAYEQYF. The CDR3 DNA sequence: TGCAGCGTTGGAATTAGCGCGGCCTACGAGCAGTACTTC.

This clone appeared once. The chain joins TRBV7-6 to TRBJ2-1, with D possibly matching TRBD1 (6 bases). Germline V gene data show CDR1 as SGHVS and CDR2 as FNYEAQ. V lost 0 bases to trimming and J lost 8 bases, with 20 bases between them. The CDR3 totals 17 residues. In DNA, the CDR3 is TGTGCCAGCAGCTTAGCGTACAGGGAAATTTACGGCGATGAGCAGTTCTTC. It is translated as CASSLAYREIYGDEQFF.

This clone occurred a few times. The chain has TRBV28 and TRBJ2-7; D perhaps matches TRBD2 (5 bases). V gave up 7 bases and J gave up 2 bases, with 18 bases separating them. This CDR3 spans 15 amino acids. Germline CDR1 and CDR2: MDHEN and SYDVKM. The CDR3 DNA follows: TGTGCCAGCACTGAGGGAGTCCAACCCCCCTACGAGCAGTACTTC. Translation: CASTEGVQPPYEQYF.

DNA for the CDR3: TGCGCCAGCAGCTTTTTACAGGGGGCCTACGAGCAGTACTTC. Its translation is CASSFLQGAYEQYF. The gene calls are TRBV5-1 and TRBJ2-7; 8 nucleotides line up with TRBD1. The CDR3 is 14 amino acids. The ends lost 2 bases at V and 2 bases at J; junction bases unmatched: 3. Looked up from germline, CDR1 is SGHRS and CDR2 is YFSETQ.

The rearrangement links TRBV5-6 to TRBJ2-1, with TRBD2 matching over 8 bases. The CDR3 loop spans 16 amino acids. V lost 3 bases and J lost 5; bases outside the gene matches: 10. Germline loops: CDR1 SGHDT, CDR2 YYEEEE. The DNA of the CDR3 is TGTGCCAGCAGCTGGGACTTTAGCGGGGCCAACAATGAGCAGTTCTTC. Protein: CASSWDFSGANNEQFF.

The chain combines TRBV5-1 with TRBJ2-7, with 7 nucleotides matching TRBD1. The CDR3 consists of 14 residues. Germline CDR1 is SGHRS and CDR2 is YFSETQ. The ends lost 5 bases at V and 1 base at J; junction bases unmatched: 6. The CDR3 reads CASRFRDSSYEQYF. CDR3 nucleotides: TGCGCCAGCAGGTTCCGGGACAGTTCCTACGAGCAGTACTTC.

The V and J genes are TRBV6-1 and TRBJ2-7; 11 bases map to TRBD1. The CDR3 is 15 amino acids. Trimming removed 8 bases from V and 7 bases from J; junction bases left unmatched: 13. CDR1 is MNHNS, CDR2 SASEGT, per germline. CDR3 sequence (DNA): TGTGCCAGCCTCCCCGGGACAGGGGGATTTAGGGAGCAGTACTTC. This translates into CASLPGTGGFREQYF.

V is TRBV19 and J is TRBJ1-3; a weak D match, TRBD1 (5 bases). Trimming took off 8 bases at V and 0 bases at J, with 17 bases between the two ends. The CDR3 extends over 16 amino acids. Germline V gives CDR1 LNHDA, CDR2 SQIVND (reference sequence). The CDR3 DNA reads as TGTGCCAGTGCTTATCCGGGACTGAGCTCTGGAAACACCATATATTTT. This encodes CASAYPGLSSGNTIYF.

The chain uses TRBV10-3 and TRBJ2-7; D is uncertain. The CDR3 is 15 residues long. V was clipped by 0 bases and J by 6 bases, with 15 bases between them. Germline V gene lookup returns CDR1 ENHRY and CDR2 SYGVKD. The CDR3 region has the DNA TGTGCCATCAGTGAGTCGATCGAAAGATCGGGCGAGCAGTACTTC. Its translation is CAISESIERSGEQYF.

The chain couples TRBV27 to TRBJ2-3; 9 positions agree with TRBD1. The CDR3 has 13 residues. Trimming removed 6 bases from V and 2 bases from J; junction bases left unmatched: 0. Germline V CDR1 and CDR2: MNHEY, SMNVEV (reference sequence). The CDR3: CASRQGATDTQYF. The CDR3 nucleotides are TGTGCCAGCAGACAGGGGGCCACAGATACGCAGTATTTT.

The chain has TRBV29-1 and TRBJ1-1; possibly TRBD1 for D (6 bases). Germline V gene lookup returns CDR1 SQVTM and CDR2 ANQGSEA. The CDR3 has 11 residues. Trimming left V 7 bases short and J 6 bases short, with 12 bases between. As DNA, the CDR3 is TGCAGCGCGTCGACAGGCGCTGAAGCTTTCTTT. This sequence encodes CSASTGAEAFF. Combining the CDR3 with reference TRBV29-1 and TRBJ1-1 gives the whole variable domain SAVISQKPSRDICQRGTSLTIQCQVDSQVTMMFWYRQQPGQSLTLIATANQGSEATYESGFVIDKFPISRPNLTFSTLTVSNMSPEDSSIYLCSASTGAEAFFGQGTRLTVV.

This sequence joins TRBV29-1 and TRBJ2-3; 11 nucleotides align to TRBD2. The CDR3 is made up of 13 amino acids. The germline V gene has CDR1 SQVTM and CDR2 ANQGSEA. CDR3 sequence (DNA): TGCAGTTACGGGACTAGCGGCGGCGATACGCAGTATTTT. This sequence encodes CSYGTSGGDTQYF.

V usage is TRBV9 and J usage is TRBJ2-1; 14 bases fit TRBD2. CDR3 length: 19 amino acids. V shed 4 bases and J 0 bases; nucleotides not matched to a gene: 9. From germline, CDR1 is SGDLS and CDR2 YYNGEE. CDR3 sequence reads: CASSPPGLAGVYSYNEQFF. As DNA, the CDR3 is TGTGCCAGCAGCCCTCCGGGACTAGCGGGAGTTTACTCCTACAATGAGCAGTTCTTC.

The chain links TRBV2 to TRBJ2-7, with 13 bases aligning to TRBD2. V was pared by 6 bases and J by 2 bases, with 4 bases of the junction left unmatched. The germline CDR1 and CDR2 sequences are SNHLY and FYNNEI. CDR3 length equals 15 residues. CDR3 sequence: CASRETSGRTYEQYF. In DNA, the CDR3 is TGTGCCAGCAGGGAGACTAGCGGGAGGACCTACGAGCAGTACTTC.

For the CDR3, the DNA is TGTGCCATACAAAGAGACAGGGAAGTTGATCAGCCCCAGCATTTT. Translated, it gives CAIQRDREVDQPQHF. V gene TRBV10-3 combines with J gene TRBJ1-5; 7 positions match TRBD1. CDR3 length: 15 residues. Germline values: CDR1 ENHRY, CDR2 SYGVKD. The trim removed 9 bases at V and 5 bases at J, leaving 13 bases unmatched.

This clone has a single count. The chain couples TRBV5-1 to TRBJ2-5; 8 bases map to TRBD1. Germline lookup yields CDR1 SGHRS and CDR2 YFSETQ. The CDR3 sequence is 15 residues long. V was pared by 0 bases and J by 3 bases, with 4 bases of the junction left unmatched. The CDR3 DNA reads as TGCGCCAGCAGCTTGGTACCGACAGGGGAAGAGACCCAGTACTTC. Encoded protein: CASSLVPTGEETQYF.

The V gene is TRBV2, the J gene TRBJ2-5; weak D call: TRBD2 (5 bases). CDR1 and CDR2 (germline): SNHLY, FYNNEI. This CDR3 is built from 15 residues. V was clipped by 3 bases and J by 2 bases, with 13 bases between them. CDR3 loop: CASSDLAYYQETQYF. Written as DNA, the CDR3 is TGTGCCAGCAGTGATTTAGCGTATTATCAAGAGACCCAGTACTTC.

The chain carries TRBV9 and TRBJ2-3; 10 bases are shared with TRBD2. Per the germline V gene, CDR1 is SGDLS and CDR2 is YYNGEE. The CDR3 has 15 amino acids. The junction had 2 bases not matched to a gene; V was cut back by 3 bases and J by 1 base. The CDR3 is CASSAGTSGTDTQYF. The CDR3 region has the DNA TGTGCCAGCAGCGCCGGGACTAGCGGCACAGATACGCAGTATTTT. Complete variable domain (other parts from reference TRBV9 and TRBJ2-3): DSGVTQTPKHLITATGQRVTLRCSPRSGDLSVYWYQQSLDQGLQFLIQYYNGEERAKGNILERFSAQQFPDLHSELNLSSLELGDSALYFCASSAGTSGTDTQYFGPGTRLTVL.

J is TRBJ2-7 and V is TRBV30, with D tentatively TRBD2 (5 bases). Germline V gene sequence: CDR1 GTSNPN, CDR2 SVGIG (reference sequence). V lost 4 bases and J lost 2, with 12 bases in between. The length of the CDR3 is 13 residues. The CDR3 region has the DNA TGTGCCTGGAAGAGGGAGCCACCCTACGAGCAGTACTTC. This translates into CAWKREPPYEQYF.

The rearrangement links TRBV27 to TRBJ2-7; the D is unclear. Trimming left V 4 bases short and J 4 bases short, with 8 bases between. Germline V gene sequence: CDR1 MNHEY, CDR2 SMNVEV (reference sequence). The CDR3 is 12 residues long. The CDR3 DNA is TGTGCCAGCAGTTCTTCCCCTTACGAGCAGTACTTC. Translation: CASSSSPYEQYF.

The J gene is TRBJ2-1, the V gene TRBV7-9; 8 nucleotides align to TRBD2. CDR1 is SEHNR, CDR2 FQNEAQ, per germline (reference sequence). V was clipped by 5 bases and J by 2 bases; unmatched bases: 5. The CDR3 is 15 residues long. CDR3 DNA sequence: TGTGCCAGCAGCCCTACGGGACTAGCCTACAATGAGCAGTTCTTC. It specifies CASSPTGLAYNEQFF.

The chain combines TRBV6-6 with TRBJ1-5; 8 bases agree with TRBD1. The CDR3 is 14 amino acids. Germline V gene data show CDR1 as MNHNY and CDR2 as SVGAGI (reference sequence). J lost 6 bases, V lost 6 bases, and 7 bases had no gene match. CDR3 nucleotides: TGTGCCAGCAGCCCAGGGGGCCAGGGTCAGCCCCAGCATTTT. It encodes CASSPGGQGQPQHF.

The chain links TRBV6-1 to TRBJ1-2, with a possible D match to TRBD1 (6 bases). From germline, CDR1 is MNHNS and CDR2 SASEGT. The CDR3 is 14 residues long. Between the trimmed V and J ends, which lost 0 bases and 4 bases, there was a span of 9 bases. The CDR3 DNA reads as TGTGCCAGCAGTGAAGCCCAGGGGAGCTATGGCTACACCTTC. Its protein product is CASSEAQGSYGYTF.